Sequencing of this T cell receptor (beta chain) was carried out in a study of blood T cell repertoires in COVID-19. The overall study: Sites in the United States, Italy and Spain provided acute and convalescent COVID-19 samples.

V lost 3 bases and J lost 1, with 10 bases in between. CDR1 is MNHEY and CDR2 is SMNVEV in the germline V gene (reference sequence). The CDR3 runs 15 residues. Sequencing used immunoSEQ multiplex PCR; TCRdb keeps in-frame clones, though not all of them. Here the sample spans hundreds of thousands of clones, 86% being singletons. Seattle researchers signed up patients amid active infection and tracked them longitudinally. The specimen was peripheral blood. This TCR was sampled from a woman in her 70s with COVID-19, enrolled during active disease. The chain combines TRBV27 with TRBJ1-3, with a possible D match to TRBD1 (6 bases). The CDR3 is CASSFARGSGNTIYF. The CDR3 bases are TGTGCCAGCAGTTTCGCCAGGGGTTCTGGAAACACCATATATTTT.